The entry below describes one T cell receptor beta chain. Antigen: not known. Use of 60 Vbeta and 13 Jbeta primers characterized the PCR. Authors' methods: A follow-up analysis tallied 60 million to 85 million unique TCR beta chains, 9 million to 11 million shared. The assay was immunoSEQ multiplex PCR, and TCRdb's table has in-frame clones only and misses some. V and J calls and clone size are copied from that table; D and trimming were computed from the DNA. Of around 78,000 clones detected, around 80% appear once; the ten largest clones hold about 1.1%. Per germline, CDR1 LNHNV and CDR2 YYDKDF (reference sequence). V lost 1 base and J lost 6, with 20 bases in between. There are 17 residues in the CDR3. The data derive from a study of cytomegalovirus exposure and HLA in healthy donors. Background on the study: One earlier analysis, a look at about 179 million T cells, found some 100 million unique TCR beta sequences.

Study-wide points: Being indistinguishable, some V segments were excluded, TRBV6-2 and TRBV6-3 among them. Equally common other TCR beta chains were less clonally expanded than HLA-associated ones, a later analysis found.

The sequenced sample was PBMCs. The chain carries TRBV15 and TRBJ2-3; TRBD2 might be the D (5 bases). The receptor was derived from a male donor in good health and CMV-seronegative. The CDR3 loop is CATSRVLRARQADTQYF. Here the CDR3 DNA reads TGTGCCACCAGCAGAGTCTTGCGGGCCAGGCAGGCGGATACGCAGTATTTT.